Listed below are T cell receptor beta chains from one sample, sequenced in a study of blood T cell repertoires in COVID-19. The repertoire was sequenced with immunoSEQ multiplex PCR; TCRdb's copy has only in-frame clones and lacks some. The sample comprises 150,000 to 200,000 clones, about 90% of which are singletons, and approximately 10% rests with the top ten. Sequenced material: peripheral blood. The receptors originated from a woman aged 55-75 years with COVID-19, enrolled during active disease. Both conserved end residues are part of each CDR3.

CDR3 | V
CSVDPDIPVYGYTF | TRBV29-1
CATSDFLMTGSGTDTQYF | TRBV24-1
CATAPGQGTGYTF | TRBV24-1
CASTVGADYNEQFF | TRBV9
CASSLETGTFNEQFF | TRBV11-2
CASREPTEKAFF | TRBV6-1
CATSRAPTGGRTEAFF | TRBV15
CASSEATRNEQFF | TRBV6-1
CASSKGLAGVGEQFF | TRBV7-9
CASRDRGPNTEAFF | TRBV6-5
CASSLRLAGGREQYF | TRBV5-1
CASSLGGNRETQYF | TRBV28
CASTNLGGARNTIYF | TRBV19
CASSLQRGPSYEQYF | TRBV5-8
CASSADSGSLGYEQYF | TRBV6-1
CASRQDRATGNTIYF | TRBV19
CASKSGTSGTADTQYF | TRBV7-3
CASSRLPLGTDTQYF | TRBV25-1
CASSQEVRGTEAFF | TRBV4-3
CASSQGRGLRRNEQFF | TRBV14
CASTLGSYGYTF | TRBV28
CASSILLSTGELFF | TRBV5-4
CASRPDRGDTEAFF | TRBV5-1
CASSPLGGEQAMNEQFF | TRBV9
CAISPGTVGQPQHF | TRBV10-3
CASRIQANTDTQYF | TRBV5-1
CAWSVRGNSNQPQHF | TRBV30
CASSLASRGANEQYF | TRBV5-1
CASSAPGGRKNQPQHF | TRBV7-2
CASSRPGTGDHEQYF | TRBV11-3
CASSVRPWSSYEQYF | TRBV19
CASNRAGLDSETQYF | TRBV7-2
CASSYGGGGGTEAFF | TRBV6-5
CASSPRDSYEKLFF | TRBV6-5
CASSGGNLQVDIQYF | TRBV28
CASSLDKETQYF | TRBV7-2
CASSQSSLAGRETQYF | TRBV16
CASLGRSPLMNTEAFF | TRBV25-1
CASNLRGLAGADTQYF | TRBV27
CASSDVNRGVDTIYF | TRBV7-9
CASSSLTFAYEQYF | TRBV11-2
CASSSNFGEQYF | TRBV5-1
CASSFGLAGGPRYEQYF | TRBV5-1
CASSAGQIKTEAFF | TRBV2
CASSQTPTGYEQYF | TRBV4-3
CASSMGLGAKWRELFF | TRBV19
CASSQRTTSYEQYF | TRBV14
CASSEFGSNQPQHF | TRBV25-1
CAPDPGGNEQFF | TRBV30
CASGTSGRYGEQFF | TRBV2
CATIGAEAFF | TRBV10-3
CATSSGGRWGDTQYF | TRBV24-1
CASSVGLGATNYGYTF | TRBV9
CASSERGAMVAFF | TRBV2
CASSPFSGTWNEQFF | TRBV7-2
CASSGLRDEGDTEAFF | TRBV25-1
CASSYPWASGSSYEQYF | TRBV6-2/TRBV6-3
CATSGGSQRGTGELFF | TRBV15
CATSSAFRDRGALVTYEQYF | TRBV15